The entry below describes one TCR beta chain. These data are taken from a study of shared clonotypes between healthy human individuals. In the CD4+ fraction, cells were divided into CD45RA+ naive and CD45RA-negative memory subsets. There are 14 residues in the CDR3. V trimming: 3 bases; J trimming: 3 bases; junction bases outside the gene matches: 5. From germline, CDR1 is MDHEN and CDR2 SYDVKM. As processed by the authors: Filtering differed for immunoSEQ, which gave only junction sequences without quality scores. Clones were read by immunoSEQ multiplex PCR, and TCRdb kept only the in-frame ones, dropping some. That table supplies the V and J calls and clone size; D and trimming were determined from the DNA. The table records hundreds of thousands of clones, about 97% of them present only once.

Sample: naive CD4+ T cells sorted from blood. The subset denotes: CD45RA+ positively selected. This TCR was recovered from a woman aged 25-40 years in good health. V gene TRBV28 combines with J gene TRBJ2-7; TRBD2 matches 7 bases. The DNA of the CDR3 is TGTGCCAGCAGTTTTGCGGGAGTTTACTACGAGCAGTACTTC. Translating gives CASSFAGVYYEQYF.